Listed here are 22 T cell receptor beta chains from one sample, sequenced in a study of OX40 agonist ivuxolimab in advanced cancers. The table came from immunoSEQ multiplex PCR; TCRdb's copy has only in-frame clones and leaves some out. Among 55,000 or so clones listed, roughly 90% were seen once. The sample here was CD4+ or CD8+ T cells sorted from blood, taken in a trial of the OX40 agonist ivuxolimab. The origin of the receptors is an adult with an advanced solid tumor such as melanoma, head and neck, liver or kidney cancer.

CDR3 sequence (DNA): TGTGCCACCACGGGGGCGGATCGAGAAAAACTGTTTTTT. Its translation: CATTGADREKLFF. This chain joins TRBV6-1 and TRBJ1-4; maybe TRBD1 (6 bases). This CDR3 has 13 residues. Germline assignment: CDR1 MNHNS and CDR2 SASEGT. V lost 10 bases to trimming and J lost 8 bases, with 17 bases between them.

This chain's CDR3 is CAAEGGGNQPQHF. Here the CDR3 DNA reads TGTGCCGCGGAGGGGGGGGGCAATCAGCCCCAGCATTTT. This chain links TRBV28 with TRBJ1-5; tentatively, D is TRBD1 (6 bases). Trimming cost V 11 bases and J 2 bases, with 13 bases left between them. Germline loops: CDR1 MDHEN, CDR2 SYDVKM. This CDR3 is 13 amino acids long.

In its sample, this clone was seen a few times. The chain carries TRBV14 and TRBJ2-1, with 15 bases identical to TRBD2. Germline V gene sequence: CDR1 SGHDN, CDR2 FVKESK. The CDR3 spans 17 residues. V trimming: 3 bases; J trimming: 9 bases; junction bases outside the gene matches: 9. The chain's CDR3 is CASSQNPGLAGGGEQFF. Written as DNA, the CDR3 is TGTGCCAGCAGCCAGAATCCGGGACTAGCGGGAGGCGGTGAGCAGTTCTTC.

V is TRBV18 and J is TRBJ2-7, with 8 bases matching TRBD1. Per germline, CDR1 KGHSH and CDR2 LQKENI. V was clipped by 5 bases and J by 3 bases; unmatched bases: 12. The CDR3 is made up of 16 amino acids. This CDR3 is CASSTTSGTGVYEQYF. Written as DNA, the CDR3 is TGTGCCAGCTCAACTACTTCCGGGACAGGAGTCTACGAGCAGTACTTC.

The rearrangement joins TRBV28 to TRBJ1-3; the D is unclear. This CDR3 has 14 amino acids. V lost 6 bases and J 0 bases, leaving 9 bases between the germline ends. Germline lookup yields CDR1 MDHEN and CDR2 SYDVKM. CDR3 DNA sequence: TGTGCCAGCAGGGGCGGCTTCTCTGGAAACACCATATATTTT. It yields the protein CASRGGFSGNTIYF.

This clone showed up just a few times. J is TRBJ2-7 and V is TRBV19; the match to TRBD2 covers 8 bases. V shed 5 bases, J shed 6 bases, and the junction held 6 bases outside the gene matches. The CDR3 contains 13 residues. Germline V gives CDR1 LNHDA, CDR2 SQIVND (reference sequence). The CDR3 is CASSSGLVGEQYF. CDR3 bases: TGTGCCAGTAGTTCGGGACTAGTGGGCGAGCAGTACTTC.

This chain connects TRBV5-1 to TRBJ2-6; tentatively, D is TRBD1 (6 bases). There are 17 residues in the CDR3. The V end lost 6 bases, the J end lost 0 bases, and 16 bases lay between the germline ends. CDR1 and CDR2 (germline): SGHRS, YFSETQ. In DNA, the CDR3 is TGCGCCAGCACCCGGGGCCAGGGGATCTCTGGGGCCAACGTCCTGACTTTC. Encoded protein: CASTRGQGISGANVLTF.

Of note for this clone: One end of the junction varies from germline; a read error may be responsible. The chain carries TRBV11-3 and TRBJ2-5, with D tentatively TRBD2 (6 bases). The germline CDR1 and CDR2 sequences are SGHNT and YENEEA. The CDR3 is made up of 15 amino acids. CDR3 loop: CASSFRTNHQGTQYF. The CDR3 DNA reads as TGTGCCAGCAGCTTCCGGACTAACCATCAAGGGACCCAGTACTTC.

The J gene is TRBJ2-1, the V gene TRBV9, with no clear D. Germline V lookup: CDR1 SGDLS, CDR2 YYNGEE. The CDR3 consists of 11 residues. V was trimmed by 0 bases and J by 13 bases, leaving 8 bases between them. The CDR3 sequence: CASSVGPDQFF. CDR3 DNA: TGTGCCAGCAGCGTAGGTCCCGATCAGTTCTTC.

This sequence joins TRBV5-1 and TRBJ2-5; D is ambiguous. The CDR3 is 15 residues long. Trimming removed 0 bases from V and 3 bases from J, with 12 bases in between. Per the germline V gene, CDR1 is SGHRS and CDR2 is YFSETQ. The CDR3 region is CASSLVGSPEETQYF. As DNA, the CDR3 is TGCGCCAGCAGCTTGGTCGGCAGTCCGGAAGAGACCCAGTACTTC.

V and J are TRBV2 and TRBJ2-1; tentative D call: TRBD2 (6 bases). The CDR3 length is 14 residues. Looked up from germline, CDR1 is SNHLY and CDR2 is FYNNEI. V shed 5 bases and J shed 0 bases, with 8 bases lying between them. The CDR3 DNA is TGTGCCAGCAGTTTCGGGAGCTCCTACAATGAGCAGTTCTTC. It codes for CASSFGSSYNEQFF.

This chain connects TRBV15 to TRBJ1-5; no clear D. Germline V gene lookup returns CDR1 LNHNV and CDR2 YYDKDF (reference sequence). V was cut by 4 bases and J by 8 bases, with 12 bases left in between. The CDR3 totals 13 residues. The CDR3 bases are TGTGCCACCAGCAAATACCTTGGGGAGCCCCAGCATTTT. Amino acids: CATSKYLGEPQHF.

The rearrangement uses TRBV11-1 and TRBJ2-7; the D gene is possibly TRBD1 (6 bases). Germline CDR1 reads SGHAT; CDR2 reads FQDESV (reference sequence). This CDR3 has 14 amino acids. V lost 2 bases and J 4 bases, leaving 12 bases between the germline ends. The CDR3 sequence: CASSLNRVQYEQYF. The CDR3 bases are TGTGCCAGCAGCTTAAACAGGGTACAATACGAGCAGTACTTC.

The rearrangement links TRBV5-4 to TRBJ2-5; possible D gene TRBD1, 6 bases. The V and J ends lost 4 bases and 5 bases respectively, with 9 bases between them. The germline V gene has CDR1 SGHNT and CDR2 YYREEE (reference sequence). There are 12 residues in the CDR3. The CDR3 DNA sequence: TGTGCCAGCAGCCCGGGACATGAGACCCAGTACTTC. It translates to CASSPGHETQYF.

In this sample, this clone turned up a few times. The chain recombines TRBV7-8 with TRBJ2-5; TRBD1 or TRBD2 may be the D gene (5 bases each). The V and J ends lost 3 bases and 5 bases respectively, with 10 bases between them. In germline, CDR1 is SGHVS, CDR2 FQNEAQ. The CDR3 has 13 amino acids. CDR3 loop: CASSLGVRETQYF. CDR3 nucleotide sequence: TGTGCCAGCAGCTTGGGGGTGAGGGAGACCCAGTACTTC.

The gene calls are TRBV7-3 and TRBJ1-3; D unresolved. Germline V gene lookup returns CDR1 SGHTA and CDR2 FQGTGA. The CDR3 totals 13 residues. V lost 2 bases, J lost 2 bases, and 4 bases lay in between. The CDR3 is CASSLFPGNTIYF. CDR3 nucleotides: TGTGCCAGCAGCTTATTTCCTGGAAACACCATATATTTT.

This clone was seen more than once but under ten times. This chain links TRBV25-1 with TRBJ2-7, with 12 nucleotides matching TRBD2. After removal of 4 bases from V and 6 bases from J, the junction contained 4 bases not matched to a gene. CDR3 length: 14 amino acids. Germline lookup yields CDR1 MGHDK and CDR2 SYGVNS. CDR3: CASSGPSGRAEQYF. The CDR3 coding sequence is TGTGCCAGCAGTGGTCCTAGCGGGAGGGCCGAGCAGTACTTC.

This clone appeared a few times. The rearrangement uses TRBV19 and TRBJ2-7; D remains unclear. From germline, CDR1 is LNHDA and CDR2 SQIVND (reference sequence). This CDR3 spans 14 amino acids. V dropped 6 bases and J dropped 1 base, with 13 bases sitting between them. CDR3 sequence (DNA): TGTGCCAGTAGCCACCCCACCACGTCCTACGAGCAGTACTTC. Translating gives CASSHPTTSYEQYF.

V gene TRBV6-5 combines with J gene TRBJ2-3; D might be TRBD1 or TRBD2, each matching 6 bases. Germline V lookup: CDR1 MNHEY, CDR2 SVGAGI. Trimming removed 11 bases from V and 3 bases from J, with 15 bases in between. The CDR3 loop spans 13 amino acids. CDR3 region: CAAKRGVTDTQYF. In DNA form, the CDR3 reads TGTGCCGCTAAAAGGGGGGTAACAGATACGCAGTATTTT.

The gene calls are TRBV30 and TRBJ2-1; TRBD2 aligns across 7 bases. V trimming: 3 bases; J trimming: 6 bases; junction bases outside the gene matches: 5. CDR1 is GTSNPN and CDR2 is SVGIG in the germline V gene (reference sequence). CDR3 length: 13 residues. The CDR3 nucleotides read TGTGCCTGGAGGCCATGGGGGGGCAATGAGCAGTTCTTC. Its translation is CAWRPWGGNEQFF.

This clone was counted once. The rearrangement uses TRBV19 and TRBJ2-7, with D perhaps TRBD1 (5 bases). This CDR3 has 14 residues. Germline CDR1 LNHDA, CDR2 SQIVND (reference sequence). The V and J ends lost 3 bases and 3 bases respectively, with 12 bases between them. The CDR3 DNA sequence: TGTGCCAGTAGTATCGGCTGGACAAGCTACGAGCAGTACTTC. This gives the protein CASSIGWTSYEQYF.

The rearrangement links TRBV7-9 to TRBJ2-7; D may be TRBD2 (6 bases). The CDR3 sequence is 13 residues long. Per the germline V gene, CDR1 is SEHNR and CDR2 is FQNEAQ (reference sequence). V lost 3 bases to trimming and J lost 7 bases, with 13 bases between them. The CDR3 sequence: CASSFSGAGEQYF. In nucleotides, the CDR3 is TGTGCCAGCAGCTTTAGCGGTGCGGGAGAGCAGTACTTC.